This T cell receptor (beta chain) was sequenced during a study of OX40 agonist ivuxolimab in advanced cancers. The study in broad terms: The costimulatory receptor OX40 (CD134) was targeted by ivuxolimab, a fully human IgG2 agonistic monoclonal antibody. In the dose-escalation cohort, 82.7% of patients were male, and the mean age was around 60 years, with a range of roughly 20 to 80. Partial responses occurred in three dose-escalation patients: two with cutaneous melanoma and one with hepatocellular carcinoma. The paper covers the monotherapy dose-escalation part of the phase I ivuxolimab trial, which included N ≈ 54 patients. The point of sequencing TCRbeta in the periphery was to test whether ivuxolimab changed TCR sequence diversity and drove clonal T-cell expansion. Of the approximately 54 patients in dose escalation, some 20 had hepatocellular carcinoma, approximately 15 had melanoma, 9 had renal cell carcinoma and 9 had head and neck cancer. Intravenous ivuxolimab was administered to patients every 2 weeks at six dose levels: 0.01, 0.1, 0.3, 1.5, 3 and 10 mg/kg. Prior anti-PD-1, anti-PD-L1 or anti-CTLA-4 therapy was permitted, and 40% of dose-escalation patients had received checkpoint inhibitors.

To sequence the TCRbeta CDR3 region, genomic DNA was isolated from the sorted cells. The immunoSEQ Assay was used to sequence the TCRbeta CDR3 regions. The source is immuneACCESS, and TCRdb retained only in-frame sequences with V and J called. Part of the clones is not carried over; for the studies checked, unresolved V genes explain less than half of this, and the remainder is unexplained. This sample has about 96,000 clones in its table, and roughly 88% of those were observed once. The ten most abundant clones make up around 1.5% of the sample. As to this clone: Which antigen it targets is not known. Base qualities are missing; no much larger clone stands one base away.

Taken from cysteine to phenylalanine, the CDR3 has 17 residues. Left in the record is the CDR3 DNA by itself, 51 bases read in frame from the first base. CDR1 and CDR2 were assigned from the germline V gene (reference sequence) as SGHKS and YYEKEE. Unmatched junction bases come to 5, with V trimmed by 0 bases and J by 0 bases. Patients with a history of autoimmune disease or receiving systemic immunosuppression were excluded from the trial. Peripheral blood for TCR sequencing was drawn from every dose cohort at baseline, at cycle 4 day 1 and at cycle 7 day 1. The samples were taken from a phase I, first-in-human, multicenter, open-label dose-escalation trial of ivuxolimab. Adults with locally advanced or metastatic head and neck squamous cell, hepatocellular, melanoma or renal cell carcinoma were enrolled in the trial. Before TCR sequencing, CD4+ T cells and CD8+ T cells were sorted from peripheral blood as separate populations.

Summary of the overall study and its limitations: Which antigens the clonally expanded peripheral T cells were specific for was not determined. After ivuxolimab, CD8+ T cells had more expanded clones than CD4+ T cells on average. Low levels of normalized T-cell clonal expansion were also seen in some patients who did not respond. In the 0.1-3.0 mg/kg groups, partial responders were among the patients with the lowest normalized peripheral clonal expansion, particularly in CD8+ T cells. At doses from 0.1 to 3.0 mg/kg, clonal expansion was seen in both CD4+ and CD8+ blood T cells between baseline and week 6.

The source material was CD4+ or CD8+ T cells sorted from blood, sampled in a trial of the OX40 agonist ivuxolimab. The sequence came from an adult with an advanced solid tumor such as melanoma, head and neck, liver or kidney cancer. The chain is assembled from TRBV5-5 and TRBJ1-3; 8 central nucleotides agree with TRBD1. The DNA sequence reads TGTGCCAGCAGCTTGGACGCAGGGGGCTTCTCTGGAAACACCATATATTTT. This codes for CASSLDAGGFSGNTIYF.